What follows are 31 T cell receptor beta chains derived from one specimen sequenced in a study of CD8 T cells in Susac syndrome. Reverse transcription used roughly 0.45 to 1 ug RNA and random hexamers. TCRdb independently ran MiXCR on the immunoSEQ multiplex PCR reads; one entry per CDR3 protein. The table lists 180,000 or so distinct CDR3 sequences, just under 95% of them singletons. Material: CD4+ T cells from PBMCs. These receptors were collected from a human donor in good health.

This chain joins TRBV11-2 and TRBJ2-3; 14 bases are a match to TRBD2. The CDR3 loop spans 16 amino acids. J gave up 4 bases and V 5 bases, and 5 bases lay outside the gene matches. Germline loops: CDR1 SGHAT, CDR2 FQNNGV. CDR3 DNA sequence: TGTGCCAGCAGCCTGGGACTAGCGGGAGAGGCAGATACGCAGTATTTT. The encoded protein is CASSLGLAGEADTQYF.

The chain employs TRBV6-6 and TRBJ1-1; a possible D gene is TRBD1 (6 bases). The CDR3 covers 13 residues. Germline values: CDR1 MNHNY, CDR2 SVGAGI (reference sequence). V lost 5 bases and J lost 1, with 8 bases in between. The CDR3 region is CASSRQENTEAFF. The CDR3 DNA sequence: TGTGCCAGCAGTCGACAGGAGAACACTGAAGCTTTCTTT.

The rearrangement joins TRBV7-9 to TRBJ2-1; 13 positions match TRBD2. With 11 bases clipped from V and 4 bases from J, the junction kept 2 bases outside the gene matches. Germline-derived CDR1 and CDR2 are SEHNR and FQNEAQ (reference sequence). This CDR3 region has 13 residues. The CDR3 coding sequence is TGTGCCGGGGGACTAGCGGGGTACAATGAGCAGTTCTTC. It translates to CAGGLAGYNEQFF.

V usage is TRBV27 and J usage is TRBJ2-7, with a possible D match to TRBD2 (6 bases). Between the trimmed V and J ends, which lost 6 bases and 6 bases, there was a span of 9 bases. Germline lookup yields CDR1 MNHEY and CDR2 SMNVEV (reference sequence). There are 11 residues in the CDR3. The chain's CDR3 is CASRRRGEQYF. CDR3 DNA sequence: TGTGCCAGCAGACGGAGGGGCGAGCAGTACTTC.

The V and J genes are TRBV7-2 and TRBJ2-3; no clear D gene. Germline-derived CDR1 and CDR2 are SGHTA and FQGNSA. Deletions cut 5 bases from V and 3 bases from J, with 9 bases between. The CDR3 is 13 amino acids. The CDR3 loop reads CASSQPSTDTQYF. The CDR3 DNA follows: TGTGCCAGCAGCCAACCCTCTACAGATACGCAGTATTTT. The whole variable domain, remainder taken from reference TRBV7-2 and TRBJ2-3, is GAGVSQSPSNKVTEKGKDVELRCDPISGHTALYWYRQSLGQGLEFLIYFQGNSAPDKSGLPSDRFSAERTGGSVSTLTIQRTQQEDSAVYLCASSQPSTDTQYFGPGTRLTVL.

The chain links TRBV27 to TRBJ1-1; 7 positions match TRBD1. V was pared by 5 bases and J by 4 bases, with 13 bases of the junction left unmatched. The CDR3 is 16 amino acids. CDR1 is MNHEY and CDR2 is SMNVEV in the germline V gene (reference sequence). The CDR3: CASSPSVAGGVTEAFF. DNA for the CDR3: TGTGCCAGCAGTCCCTCGGTGGCAGGGGGTGTCACTGAAGCTTTCTTT.

The V call is TRBV7-3, the J call TRBJ2-6, with 12 bases aligning to TRBD1. CDR3 length: 19 residues. Germline V gene lookup returns CDR1 SGHTA and CDR2 FQGTGA. V was pared by 2 bases and J by 0 bases, with 5 bases of the junction left unmatched. The CDR3 DNA reads as TGTGCCAGCAGCTTACTCGGGACAGGGGGCCCCTCTGGGGCCAACGTCCTGACTTTC. As protein: CASSLLGTGGPSGANVLTF.

In nucleotides, the CDR3 is TGCAGCGTGAGGACAGGGTACGCCGGGGAGCTGTTTTTT. This sequence encodes CSVRTGYAGELFF. The V gene is TRBV29-1, the J gene TRBJ2-2, with 8 bases that match TRBD1. Germline CDR1 is SQVTM and CDR2 is ANQGSEA. The CDR3 spans 13 residues. With 6 bases clipped from V and 6 bases from J, the junction kept 6 bases outside the gene matches.

The rearrangement joins TRBV29-1 to TRBJ2-7, with D possibly matching TRBD2 (7 bases). Germline V gene lookup returns CDR1 SQVTM and CDR2 ANQGSEA. V lost 7 bases, J lost 6 bases, and 16 bases lay in between. The CDR3 is 12 amino acids. The CDR3 coding sequence is TGCAGCGCTGGGGGGGCCGCGGCCGAGCAGTACTTC. Translated: CSAGGAAAEQYF.

The gene calls are TRBV3-1 and TRBJ1-2; D is unclear. The CDR3 totals 16 residues. Germline CDR1 LGHDT, CDR2 YNNKEL (reference sequence). The V end lost 0 bases, the J end lost 5 bases, and 16 bases lay between the germline ends. The CDR3 region is CASSQDYGSDWYGYTF. The DNA for the CDR3 is TGTGCCAGCAGCCAAGATTACGGAAGCGACTGGTATGGCTACACCTTC.

The V gene is TRBV20-1, the J gene TRBJ1-5, with D possibly matching TRBD1 (5 bases). V was clipped by 3 bases and J by 2 bases, with 11 bases between them. CDR3 length equals 14 residues. The germline gives CDR1 DFQATT, CDR2 SNEGSKA (reference sequence). CDR3 protein: CSASRGGGNQPQHF. CDR3 DNA: TGCAGTGCTAGTAGGGGCGGTGGCAATCAGCCCCAGCATTTT.

The V call is TRBV21-1, the J call TRBJ1-4. TRBV21-1 has pseudogene status. This CDR3 comprises 17 residues. The CDR3 DNA is TGTGCCAGCAGCCCCCGTTCGGGTGAGCTTTACCCACTGAAACTGTTTTTT. It yields the protein CASSPRSGELYPLKLFF.

This chain joins TRBV20-1 and TRBJ1-5, with D perhaps matching TRBD1 (5 bases). The CDR3 has 15 amino acids. The germline CDR1 and CDR2 sequences are DFQATT and SNEGSKA (reference sequence). Trimming pared 5 bases from V and 0 bases from J, leaving 14 bases between. The CDR3 sequence is CSAPTDRHSNQPQHF. In DNA form, the CDR3 reads TGCAGTGCTCCAACTGACAGACATAGCAATCAGCCCCAGCATTTT.

The rearrangement joins TRBV11-2 to TRBJ2-5; D might be TRBD1 (6 bases). The CDR3 is made up of 13 amino acids. The ends were cut back, 4 bases at V and 7 bases at J, with 13 bases in the middle. In germline, CDR1 is SGHAT, CDR2 FQNNGV. CDR3 loop: CASSSTGLGTQYF. The DNA of the CDR3 is TGTGCCAGCAGCTCTACAGGGCTTGGGACCCAGTACTTC.

This chain links TRBV24-1 with TRBJ2-5; TRBD2 matches 13 bases. Germline values: CDR1 KGHDR, CDR2 SFDVKD. V lost 2 bases and J lost 5; bases outside the gene matches: 7. The CDR3 has 17 residues. The CDR3 DNA reads TGTGCCACCAGTGATTCCGGACTAGCGGGAGTGCGGGAGACCCAGTACTTC. Translation: CATSDSGLAGVRETQYF.

The V gene is TRBV9, the J gene TRBJ2-7; either TRBD1 or TRBD2 may fit D (5 bases each). V was cut by 3 bases and J by 6 bases, with 19 bases left in between. Germline CDR1 and CDR2: SGDLS and YYNGEE. CDR3 length: 15 residues. The chain's CDR3 is CASSGGGSRDGEQYF. The CDR3 DNA sequence: TGTGCCAGCAGCGGGGGCGGGTCCCGGGATGGCGAGCAGTACTTC.

The chain recombines TRBV4-2 with TRBJ2-3; 11 bases fit TRBD2. This CDR3 has 18 amino acids. Germline assignment: CDR1 LGHNA and CDR2 YNFKEQ. V shed 3 bases and J 2 bases; nucleotides not matched to a gene: 10. Written as DNA, the CDR3 is TGTGCCAGCAGCCAGGCCCCTCTAGCGGGAGGATTCACAGATACGCAGTATTTT. It encodes CASSQAPLAGGFTDTQYF.

The V call is TRBV15, the J call TRBJ2-7; D might be TRBD2 (5 bases). The CDR3 loop spans 15 amino acids. CDR1 and CDR2 from the germline V gene are LNHNV and YYDKDF (reference sequence). The V and J ends lost 0 bases and 0 bases respectively, with 9 bases between them. Here the CDR3 DNA reads TGTGCCACCAGCAGAGATCTCGGGATCTCCTACGAGCAGTACTTC. Translating gives CATSRDLGISYEQYF.

This clonotype was picked up a small number of times. This sequence joins TRBV20-1 and TRBJ2-3; D ambiguous. CDR3 length: 10 residues. With 5 bases removed from V and 2 bases from J, the gap between germline ends came to 2 bases. Germline CDR1 DFQATT, CDR2 SNEGSKA (reference sequence). The CDR3 loop is CSAHTDTQYF. The CDR3 nucleotides are TGCAGTGCTCACACAGATACGCAGTATTTT.

CDR3 DNA sequence: TGCAGCGCCCCGACGACAGGGAGGGGAAGCTATGGCTACACCTTC. Protein: CSAPTTGRGSYGYTF. The chain employs TRBV29-1 and TRBJ1-2, with TRBD1 matching 7 bases. Germline loops: CDR1 SQVTM, CDR2 ANQGSEA. This CDR3 contains 15 residues. Trimming took 7 bases from V and 4 from J; bases not matched to a gene: 15.

The table lists this clonotype with a few counts. This chain links TRBV30 with TRBJ1-1; D is undetermined. The germline V gene encodes CDR1 GTSNPN and CDR2 SVGIG (reference sequence). The V end lost 0 bases, the J end lost 4 bases, and 9 bases lay between the germline ends. The length of the CDR3 is 13 residues. The CDR3 loop is CAWSVQAGTEAFF. In DNA form, the CDR3 reads TGTGCCTGGAGTGTCCAGGCGGGCACTGAAGCTTTCTTT.

The chain uses TRBV27 and TRBJ2-7, with a tentative D call TRBD1 (6 bases). The V and J ends lost 6 bases and 0 bases respectively, with 15 bases between them. This CDR3 has 15 amino acids. CDR1 and CDR2 from the germline V gene are MNHEY and SMNVEV (reference sequence). The CDR3: CASRKGEPYSYEQYF. The CDR3 nucleotides read TGTGCCAGCAGAAAGGGGGAGCCCTACTCCTACGAGCAGTACTTC.

The chain couples TRBV29-1 to TRBJ1-2; tentative D call: TRBD1 (5 bases). CDR1 and CDR2 from the germline V gene are SQVTM and ANQGSEA. The CDR3 has 13 residues. Trimming pared 2 bases from V and 3 bases from J, leaving 10 bases between. The CDR3 DNA follows: TGCAGCGTTGAAAAGGGACGGGACTATGGCTACACCTTC. Translation gives CSVEKGRDYGYTF. Using reference TRBV29-1 and TRBJ1-2 for the parts outside the CDR3, the full variable domain is SAVISQKPSRDICQRGTSLTIQCQVDSQVTMMFWYRQQPGQSLTLIATANQGSEATYESGFVIDKFPISRPNLTFSTLTVSNMSPEDSSIYLCSVEKGRDYGYTFGSGTRLTVV.

The sample holds one count of this clonotype. The chain carries TRBV6-5 and TRBJ2-2; D gene unclear. V was cut by 8 bases and J by 5 bases, with 18 bases left in between. The germline V gene encodes CDR1 MNHEY and CDR2 SVGAGI. This CDR3 has 15 residues. Written as DNA, the CDR3 is TGTGCCAGCGGAAATCTCCGCGGTGGGACCGGGGAGCTGTTTTTT. Translation: CASGNLRGGTGELFF.

The chain uses TRBV29-1 and TRBJ2-5; the D is unclear. The CDR3 runs to 13 residues. Germline assignment: CDR1 SQVTM and CDR2 ANQGSEA. The germline V and J ends were trimmed by 0 bases and 4 bases, with 9 bases remaining between them. CDR3 nucleotide sequence: TGCAGCGTTGAAGATGCGGTTAGAGAGACCCAGTACTTC. Translating it yields CSVEDAVRETQYF. Combining the CDR3 with reference TRBV29-1 and TRBJ2-5 gives the whole variable domain SAVISQKPSRDICQRGTSLTIQCQVDSQVTMMFWYRQQPGQSLTLIATANQGSEATYESGFVIDKFPISRPNLTFSTLTVSNMSPEDSSIYLCSVEDAVRETQYFGPGTRLLVL.

This clonotype has just one count. The chain carries TRBV29-1 and TRBJ2-2; 7 nucleotides align to TRBD2. Germline values: CDR1 SQVTM, CDR2 ANQGSEA. The length of the CDR3 is 15 residues. Trimming took 7 bases from V and 2 from J; bases not matched to a gene: 10. CDR3 sequence: CSAVGLAVNTGELFF. CDR3 bases: TGCAGCGCCGTGGGGCTAGCGGTAAACACCGGGGAGCTGTTTTTT.

CDR3 protein: CASSATSGRIEEQFF. The CDR3 DNA follows: TGTGCCAGCAGCGCGACTAGCGGGAGGATTGAGGAGCAGTTCTTC. This chain joins TRBV7-3 and TRBJ2-1, with 13 nucleotides matching TRBD2. V lost 5 bases to trimming and J lost 10 bases; unmatched junction nucleotides: 8. The CDR3 covers 15 residues. Germline assignment: CDR1 SGHTA and CDR2 FQGTGA.

The chain employs TRBV5-4 and TRBJ2-7; D is unresolved. The V gene's germline CDR1 is SGHNT and CDR2 YYREEE (reference sequence). CDR3 length: 14 amino acids. V lost 3 bases to trimming and J lost 5 bases, with 15 bases between them. The CDR3: CASSSDSAWDEQYF. For the CDR3, the DNA is TGTGCCAGCAGCTCCGACTCCGCTTGGGACGAGCAGTACTTC. Variable domain in full (rest from reference TRBV5-4 and TRBJ2-7): ETGVTQSPTHLIKTRGQQVTLRCSSQSGHNTVSWYQQALGQGPQFIFQYYREEENGRGNFPPRFSGLQFPNYSSELNVNALELDDSALYLCASSSDSAWDEQYFGPGTRLTVT.

V and J are TRBV9 and TRBJ2-7; TRBD1 is a possible D gene (6 bases). The CDR3 has 12 amino acids. Germline V gives CDR1 SGDLS, CDR2 YYNGEE. V lost 0 bases, J lost 6 bases, and 7 bases lay in between. CDR3 amino acids: CASSVAGAEQYF. The DNA of the CDR3 is TGTGCCAGCAGCGTAGCAGGGGCCGAGCAGTACTTC.

The J gene is TRBJ1-5, the V gene TRBV23-1; D is ambiguous. TRBV23-1 is identified as an open reading frame with a role that is uncertain. CDR3 length: 13 residues. The V and J ends lost 3 bases and 5 bases respectively, with 8 bases between them. The CDR3 loop reads CASSHHIYQPQHF. In DNA form, the CDR3 reads TGCGCCAGCAGTCACCACATATATCAGCCCCAGCATTTT.

This clonotype appeared once. The V and J genes are TRBV30 and TRBJ2-7, with D possibly matching TRBD1 (6 bases). CDR1 GTSNPN and CDR2 SVGIG come from the germline V gene (reference sequence). The V and J ends lost 3 bases and 1 base respectively, with 13 bases between them. The CDR3 runs to 14 residues. CDR3 in DNA: TGTGCCTGGAGCCCGGACAGCCGATCCTACGAGCAGTACTTC. The encoded protein is CAWSPDSRSYEQYF.